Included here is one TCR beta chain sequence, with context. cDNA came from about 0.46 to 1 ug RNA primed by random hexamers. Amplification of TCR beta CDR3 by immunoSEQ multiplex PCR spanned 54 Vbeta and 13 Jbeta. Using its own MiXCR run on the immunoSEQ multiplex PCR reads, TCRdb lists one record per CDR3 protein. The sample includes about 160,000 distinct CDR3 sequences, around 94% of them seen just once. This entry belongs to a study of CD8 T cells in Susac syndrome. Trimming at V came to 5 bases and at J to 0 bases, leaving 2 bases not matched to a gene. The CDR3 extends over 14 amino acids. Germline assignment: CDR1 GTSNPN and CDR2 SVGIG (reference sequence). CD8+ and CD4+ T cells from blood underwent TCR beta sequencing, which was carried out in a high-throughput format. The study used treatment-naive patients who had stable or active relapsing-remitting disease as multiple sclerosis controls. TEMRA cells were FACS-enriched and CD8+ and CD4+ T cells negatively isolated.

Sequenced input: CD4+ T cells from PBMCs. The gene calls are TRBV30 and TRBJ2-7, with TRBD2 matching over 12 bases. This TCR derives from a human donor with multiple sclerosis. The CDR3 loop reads CAWVTSGSSYEQYF. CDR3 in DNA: TGTGCCTGGGTGACTAGCGGGAGCTCCTACGAGCAGTACTTC.